This T cell receptor (beta chain) came from a study of Graves' ophthalmopathy and Graves' hyperthyroidism. TCR beta CDR3 regions were amplified from RNA transcripts. Second-round multiplex PCR came after first-round RT-PCR with HTBI primers. TCRdb analysed the multiplex PCR reads with MiXCR anew, one entry per CDR3 protein. Here the sample spans roughly 1.1 million distinct CDR3 sequences, about two fifths being singletons. V lost 2 bases, J lost 0 bases, and 8 bases lay in between. The CDR3 sequence is 14 residues long. The V gene's germline CDR1 is GTSNPN and CDR2 SVGIG (reference sequence). The specimen was peripheral blood or thyroid tissue (not recorded which). This receptor was obtained from an adult man with Graves' hyperthyroidism. The gene calls are TRBV30 and TRBJ1-3, with D unclear. The CDR3, as DNA: TGTGCCTGGAGTCCCTCCAGCTCTGGAAACACCATATATTTT. This codes for CAWSPSSSGNTIYF.